This TCR beta chain was sequenced for a study of blood T cell repertoires in COVID-19. Study overall: The study drew acute and convalescent COVID-19 samples from the United States, Italy and Spain. In each case, the material was cDNA or gDNA derived from T cells, B-cell-depleted T cells, or PBMCs.

The data were produced by immunoSEQ multiplex PCR, yet TCRdb's version contains in-frame clones alone and is incomplete. The table has roughly 170,000 clones, roughly four fifths seen once. This clonotype originated in a human donor in a cohort sampled during active COVID-19. The sequenced sample was peripheral blood.

The CDR3 protein is CASSIGGASSSQETQYF. CDR3 coding DNA: TGTGCCAGCAGCATCGGGGGGGCTAGCAGCAGTCAAGAGACCCAGTACTTC. This chain connects TRBV5-4 to TRBJ2-5; 8 bases match TRBD2. The CDR3 length is 17 residues. Germline lookup yields CDR1 SGHNT and CDR2 YYREEE (reference sequence). Trimming cost V 4 bases and J 2 bases; bases outside gene matches: 13.